These 2 T cell receptor beta chains were sequenced from one sample in a study of regulatory T cells in long-lasting Graves disease (dated by TCRdb to about 2021). The protocol used for the library was multiplex PCR. Sequencing relied on an Illumina HiSeq 4000. To build TCR beta libraries, CDR3 regions were amplified by Arm-PCR using iRepertoire HTBI primers. TCRdb took the public reads, trimmed them with fastp at Q25, ran MiXCR for clone calling and kept in-frame beta chains. For every CDR3 protein sequence, its rows merge into one entry that carries the most common genes and DNA. A total of 400,000 to 600,000 distinct CDR3 sequences appear in this sample, 20% to 25% of them only once. The ten largest account for 7.1% of the sample. The time point tag for this specimen amounts to: persistent/refractory GD, antithyroid drugs over 5 years with positive TRAb. For both TCR sequencing and RNA sequencing, RNA was extracted from PBMCs in TRIzol.

Here the sequenced sample was peripheral blood mononuclear cells (PBMCs), taken when the disease was refractory, from a patient treated with antithyroid drugs. These receptors all stem from a female donor with Graves disease.

This clonotype occurred many times. V gene TRBV28 combines with J gene TRBJ1-5, with D perhaps TRBD1 (6 bases). The V gene's germline CDR1 is MDHEN and CDR2 SYDVKM. CDR3 length: 14 residues. Trimming removed 1 base at V and 4 bases at J, with 8 bases between. For the CDR3, the DNA is TGTGCCAGCAGTTTATCGGGGGCAAATCAGCCCCAGCATTTT. It is translated as CASSLSGANQPQHF.

The sample holds many counts of this clonotype. CDR3 nucleotides: TGTGCCAGCAGTTTGGGGGGGGCCTCCTACGAGCAGTACTTC. This sequence encodes CASSLGGASYEQYF. The genes are TRBV28 and TRBJ2-7; D is perhaps TRBD2 (7 bases). The CDR3 runs 14 residues. V gave up 3 bases and J gave up 0 bases, with 9 bases separating them. CDR1 and CDR2 (germline): MDHEN, SYDVKM.